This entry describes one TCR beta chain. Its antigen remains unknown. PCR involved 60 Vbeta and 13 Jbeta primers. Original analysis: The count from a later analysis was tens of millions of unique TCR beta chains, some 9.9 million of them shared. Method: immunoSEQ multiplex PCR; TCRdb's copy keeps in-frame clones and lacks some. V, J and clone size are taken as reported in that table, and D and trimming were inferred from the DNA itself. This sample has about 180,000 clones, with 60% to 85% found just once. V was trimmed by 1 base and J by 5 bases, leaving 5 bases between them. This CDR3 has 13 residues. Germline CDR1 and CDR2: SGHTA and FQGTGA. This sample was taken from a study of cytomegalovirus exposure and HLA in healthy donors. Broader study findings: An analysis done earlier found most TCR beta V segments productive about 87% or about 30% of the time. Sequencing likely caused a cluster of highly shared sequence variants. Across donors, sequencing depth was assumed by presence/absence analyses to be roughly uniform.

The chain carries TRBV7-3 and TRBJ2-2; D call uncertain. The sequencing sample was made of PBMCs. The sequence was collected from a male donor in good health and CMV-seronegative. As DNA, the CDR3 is TGTGCCAGCAGCTTAATGCGGACCGGGGAGCTGTTTTTT. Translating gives CASSLMRTGELFF.